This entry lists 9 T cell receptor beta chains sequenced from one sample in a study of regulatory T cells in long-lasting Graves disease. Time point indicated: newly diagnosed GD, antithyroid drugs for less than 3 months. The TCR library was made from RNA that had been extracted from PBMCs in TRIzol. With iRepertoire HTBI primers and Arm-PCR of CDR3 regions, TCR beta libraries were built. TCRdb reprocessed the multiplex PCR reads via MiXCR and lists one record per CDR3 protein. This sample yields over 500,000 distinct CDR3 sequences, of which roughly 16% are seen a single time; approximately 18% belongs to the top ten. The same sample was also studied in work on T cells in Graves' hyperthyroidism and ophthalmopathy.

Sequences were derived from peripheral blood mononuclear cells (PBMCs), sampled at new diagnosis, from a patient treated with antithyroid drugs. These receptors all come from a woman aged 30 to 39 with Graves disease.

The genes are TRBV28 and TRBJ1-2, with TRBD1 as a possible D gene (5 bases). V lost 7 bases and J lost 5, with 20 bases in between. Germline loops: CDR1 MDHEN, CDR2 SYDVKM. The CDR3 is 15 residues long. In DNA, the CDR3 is TGTGCCAGCACCCCCCCGGGACTCTCCTTTTATGGCTACACCTTC. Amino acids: CASTPPGLSFYGYTF.

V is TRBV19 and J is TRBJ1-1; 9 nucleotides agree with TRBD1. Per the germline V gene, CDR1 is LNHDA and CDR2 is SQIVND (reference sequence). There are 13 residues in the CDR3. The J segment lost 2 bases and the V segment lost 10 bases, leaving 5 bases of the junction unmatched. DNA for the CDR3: TGTGCCACAACTACAGGGGGCAACACTGAAGCTTTCTTT. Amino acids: CATTTGGNTEAFF.

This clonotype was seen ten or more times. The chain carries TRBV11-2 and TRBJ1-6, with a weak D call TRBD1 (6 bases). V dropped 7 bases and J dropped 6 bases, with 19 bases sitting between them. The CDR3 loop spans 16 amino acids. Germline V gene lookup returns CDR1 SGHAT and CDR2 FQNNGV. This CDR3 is CASTPGQLVVNSPLHF. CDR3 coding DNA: TGTGCCAGCACCCCCGGACAGCTGGTCGTTAATTCACCCCTCCACTTT.

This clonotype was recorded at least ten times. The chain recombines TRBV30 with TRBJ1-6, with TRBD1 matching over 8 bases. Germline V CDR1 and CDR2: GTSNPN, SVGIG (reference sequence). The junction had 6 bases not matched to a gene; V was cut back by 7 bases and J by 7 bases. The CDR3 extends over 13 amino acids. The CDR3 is CASADRGNSPLHF. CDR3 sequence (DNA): TGTGCCTCCGCCGACAGGGGAAATTCACCCCTCCACTTT. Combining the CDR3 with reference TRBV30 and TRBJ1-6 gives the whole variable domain SQTIHQWPATLVQPVGSPLSLECTVEGTSNPNLYWYRQAAGRGLQLLFYSVGIGQISSEVPQNLSASRPQDRQFILSSKKLLLSDSGFYLCASADRGNSPLHFGNGTRLTVT.

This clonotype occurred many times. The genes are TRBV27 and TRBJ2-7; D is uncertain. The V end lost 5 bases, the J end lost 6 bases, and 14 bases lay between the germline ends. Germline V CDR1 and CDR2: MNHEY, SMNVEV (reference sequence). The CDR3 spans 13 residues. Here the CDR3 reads CASSPANSGEQYF. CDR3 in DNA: TGTGCCAGCAGTCCTGCGAACTCTGGCGAGCAGTACTTC.

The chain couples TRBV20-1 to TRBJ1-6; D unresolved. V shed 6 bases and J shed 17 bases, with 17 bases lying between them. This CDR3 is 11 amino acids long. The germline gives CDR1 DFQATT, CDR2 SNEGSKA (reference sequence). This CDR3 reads CSAEPLQMIHF. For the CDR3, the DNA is TGCAGTGCCGAACCGTTACAGATGATCCACTTT.

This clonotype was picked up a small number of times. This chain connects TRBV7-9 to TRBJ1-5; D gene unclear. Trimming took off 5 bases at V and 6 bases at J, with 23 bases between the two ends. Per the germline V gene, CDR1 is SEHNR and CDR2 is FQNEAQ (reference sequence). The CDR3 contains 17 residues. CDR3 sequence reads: CASSLGLGVGNIQPQHF. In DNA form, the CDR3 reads TGTGCCAGCAGCCTAGGCCTGGGAGTGGGAAATATTCAGCCCCAGCATTTT. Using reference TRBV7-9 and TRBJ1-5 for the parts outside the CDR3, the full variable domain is DTGVSQNPRHKITKRGQNVTFRCDPISEHNRLYWYRQTLGQGPEFLTYFQNEAQLEKSRLLSDRFSAERPKGSFSTLEIQRTEQGDSAMYLCASSLGLGVGNIQPQHFGDGTRLSIL.

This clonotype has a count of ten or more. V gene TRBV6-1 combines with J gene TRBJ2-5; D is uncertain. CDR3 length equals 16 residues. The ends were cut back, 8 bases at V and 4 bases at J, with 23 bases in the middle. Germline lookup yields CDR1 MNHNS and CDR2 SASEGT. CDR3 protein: CASHGSDAVLRETQYF. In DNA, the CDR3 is TGTGCCAGCCACGGCTCAGACGCAGTCCTCCGAGAGACCCAGTACTTC.

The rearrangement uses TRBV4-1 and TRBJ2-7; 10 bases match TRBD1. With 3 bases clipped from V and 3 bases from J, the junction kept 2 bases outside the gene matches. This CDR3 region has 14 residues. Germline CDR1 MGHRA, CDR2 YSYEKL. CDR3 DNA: TGCGCCAGCAGCCAGGGGACAGGGGTCTACGAGCAGTACTTC. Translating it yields CASSQGTGVYEQYF.